This TCR beta chain is from a study of CD8+ T cells in alopecia areata. Study-level points and caveats: With one nonresponder, baseline CD8+ expansion's link to response remains uncertain.

Germline assignment: CDR1 GTSNPN and CDR2 SVGIG (reference sequence). The CDR3 covers 15 residues. The V gene lost 2 bases and the J gene lost 2 bases, with 10 bases spanning the gap. cDNA reverse transcribed from extracted RNA served as the sequencing template. Libraries were prepared by immunoSEQ multiplex PCR; TCRdb keeps only in-frame clonotypes and omits some of them. Here the sample spans around 270,000 clones, about three fifths being singletons. This sample's treatment: oral pan-JAK inhibitor, 5-10 mg twice daily. This clone was seen more than once but under ten times. Antigen specificity is unknown.

This chain links TRBV30 with TRBJ1-6; D may be TRBD1 (5 bases). The sequence derives from a human donor with alopecia areata. Sequencing used CD4+ T cells sorted from blood, obtained at week 24, from a patient treated with tofacitinib. The CDR3 here is CAWSRGTTYNSPLHF. For the CDR3, the DNA is TGTGCCTGGAGTCGAGGGACCACCTATAATTCACCCCTCCACTTT.